Listed below are T cell receptor beta chains from one sample, sequenced in a study of radiotherapy plus CTLA-4 blockade in lung cancer. The data were produced by immunoSEQ multiplex PCR, yet TCRdb's version contains in-frame clones alone and is incomplete. The data hold approximately 89,000 clones, with under 85% observed a single time. This specimen consisted of peripheral blood, obtained from a patient treated with radiotherapy plus ipilimumab. These receptors originate from a human donor with non-small cell lung cancer that progressed on radiotherapy plus ipilimumab. Both conserved end residues are part of each CDR3. The order of the fields is V gene, J gene, CDR3 protein.

TRBV9	TRBJ2-7	CASSVAGTGGPYEQYF
TRBV15	TRBJ2-2	CATSPKGGVTGELFF
TRBV28	TRBJ1-3	CASSLGSSGNTIYF
TRBV12-5	TRBJ2-2	CASGLTNTGELFF
TRBV2	TRBJ1-5	CASSDLDVYSNQPQHF
TRBV5-6	TRBJ2-1	CASSLRLAGVSREQFF
TRBV4-1	TRBJ1-3	CASSQDPVGGNTIYF
TRBV6-1	TRBJ1-2	CASSEARGDGYTF
TRBV6-5	TRBJ1-1	CASSPTLMYTEAFF
TRBV5-4	TRBJ1-3	CASSLSGGGNTIYF
TRBV2	TRBJ1-1	CASSVRKGGPMNTEAFF
TRBV5-4	TRBJ2-7	CASSRDPGDEQYF
TRBV29-1	TRBJ2-3	CSVVGSSTDTQYF
TRBV7-6	TRBJ1-4	CASSSAGQEGGEKLFF
TRBV30	TRBJ1-5	CAWSLGGAYSNQPQHF
TRBV2	TRBJ2-7	CASRATDGTGAYEQYF
TRBV2	TRBJ2-5	CASGGVYPETQYF
TRBV6-1	TRBJ1-6	CASSGRDRVPSPLHF
TRBV29-1	TRBJ2-1	CSAGGTGGYNEQFF
TRBV9	TRBJ2-3	CASSVGVGTDTQYF
TRBV28	TRBJ1-3	CASSITLRTRSSGNTIYF
TRBV18	TRBJ1-5	CASSRETGGINQPQHF
TRBV27	TRBJ1-1	CASSSGVTEAFF
TRBV28	TRBJ1-6	CASRQGVGFGSPLHF
TRBV19	TRBJ2-1	CASTISPPGEQFF
TRBV7-2	TRBJ2-1	CASSLVSAENNEQFF
TRBV7-2	TRBJ1-1	CASSLMGQGYTEAFF
TRBV18	.	CASSASHYEQYF
TRBV5-8	TRBJ2-6	CASSLEPDTALSGANVLTF
TRBV19	TRBJ2-7	CASSMSRVSYEQYF
TRBV6-4	TRBJ1-6	CASRGQADYNSPLHF
TRBV6-6	TRBJ1-3	CASSYSAISGNTIYF
TRBV6-1	TRBJ1-5	CASRGGNQPQHF
TRBV20-1	TRBJ1-6	CSASSPLHF
TRBV4-3	TRBJ1-5	CASSQDLTGTPGNQPQHF
TRBV27	TRBJ2-7	CASSSILRGGEQYF
TRBV11-2	TRBJ1-1	CASSLEDNTEAFF
TRBV14	TRBJ1-1	CASSQWNTEAFF
TRBV4-1	TRBJ2-7	CASSQGSGEVYEQYF
TRBV28	TRBJ1-6	CASRQGNNSPLHF
TRBV14	TRBJ2-7	CASSQGGQSFYEQYF
TRBV14	TRBJ2-1	CASSNRLAHYNEQFF
TRBV18	TRBJ2-1	CASSPRANSPYNEQFF